These 5 T cell receptor beta chains were all obtained from the same sample, sequenced in a study of shared clonotypes between healthy human individuals. Sequencing was performed with immunoSEQ multiplex PCR; in TCRdb, only in-frame clones are kept and a portion is missing. Of roughly 500,000 clones listed, over 75% are singletons. The sample consisted of PBMCs. These receptors were obtained from a woman in her thirties or forties in good health. Some clones in this sample may be carry-over from other donors' samples.

The chain carries TRBV7-2 and TRBJ2-7, with 13 nucleotides matching TRBD2. This CDR3 spans 17 amino acids. J lost 4 bases, V lost 4 bases, and 10 bases had no gene match. Germline CDR1 is SGHTA and CDR2 is FQGNSA. For the CDR3, the DNA is TGTGCCAGCAGCTCAAAGTATTCGGGACTAGCGGGATACGAGCAGTACTTC. Translated: CASSSKYSGLAGYEQYF.

The chain carries TRBV5-1 and TRBJ2-1; 10 bases are a match to TRBD2. CDR1 and CDR2 (germline): SGHRS, YFSETQ. J lost 4 bases, V lost 0 bases, and 4 bases had no gene match. The CDR3 covers 16 residues. Here the CDR3 DNA reads TGCGCCAGCAGCTTGGTTGGGACTAGCGATTACAATGAGCAGTTCTTC. Residues: CASSLVGTSDYNEQFF.

The V gene is TRBV19, the J gene TRBJ2-2; possible D gene TRBD2, 6 bases. CDR3 length: 14 residues. CDR1 LNHDA and CDR2 SQIVND come from the germline V gene (reference sequence). With 8 bases removed from V and 8 bases from J, the gap between germline ends came to 18 bases. CDR3 nucleotides: TGTGCCAGTTGCACGATGGGGGGAGTAGGGGAGCTGTTTTTT. Translated: CASCTMGGVGELFF.

The CDR3 is CASSSPTSGQETQYF. CDR3 sequence (DNA): TGTGCCAGCAGTTCCCCGACTAGCGGCCAAGAGACCCAGTACTTC. The genes are TRBV27 and TRBJ2-5, with TRBD2 matching 9 bases. Trimming at V came to 4 bases and at J to 1 base, leaving 4 bases not matched to a gene. Germline values: CDR1 MNHEY, CDR2 SMNVEV (reference sequence). This CDR3 is 15 amino acids long.

The chain carries TRBV28 and TRBJ2-6; maybe TRBD1 (6 bases). Trimming took 6 bases from V and 2 from J, leaving 11 bases between them. The CDR3 spans 15 residues. Germline V gene data show CDR1 as MDHEN and CDR2 as SYDVKM. The CDR3 spells CASRTPGAGANVLTF. The CDR3 nucleotides read TGTGCCAGCAGGACCCCAGGGGCTGGGGCCAACGTCCTGACTTTC.